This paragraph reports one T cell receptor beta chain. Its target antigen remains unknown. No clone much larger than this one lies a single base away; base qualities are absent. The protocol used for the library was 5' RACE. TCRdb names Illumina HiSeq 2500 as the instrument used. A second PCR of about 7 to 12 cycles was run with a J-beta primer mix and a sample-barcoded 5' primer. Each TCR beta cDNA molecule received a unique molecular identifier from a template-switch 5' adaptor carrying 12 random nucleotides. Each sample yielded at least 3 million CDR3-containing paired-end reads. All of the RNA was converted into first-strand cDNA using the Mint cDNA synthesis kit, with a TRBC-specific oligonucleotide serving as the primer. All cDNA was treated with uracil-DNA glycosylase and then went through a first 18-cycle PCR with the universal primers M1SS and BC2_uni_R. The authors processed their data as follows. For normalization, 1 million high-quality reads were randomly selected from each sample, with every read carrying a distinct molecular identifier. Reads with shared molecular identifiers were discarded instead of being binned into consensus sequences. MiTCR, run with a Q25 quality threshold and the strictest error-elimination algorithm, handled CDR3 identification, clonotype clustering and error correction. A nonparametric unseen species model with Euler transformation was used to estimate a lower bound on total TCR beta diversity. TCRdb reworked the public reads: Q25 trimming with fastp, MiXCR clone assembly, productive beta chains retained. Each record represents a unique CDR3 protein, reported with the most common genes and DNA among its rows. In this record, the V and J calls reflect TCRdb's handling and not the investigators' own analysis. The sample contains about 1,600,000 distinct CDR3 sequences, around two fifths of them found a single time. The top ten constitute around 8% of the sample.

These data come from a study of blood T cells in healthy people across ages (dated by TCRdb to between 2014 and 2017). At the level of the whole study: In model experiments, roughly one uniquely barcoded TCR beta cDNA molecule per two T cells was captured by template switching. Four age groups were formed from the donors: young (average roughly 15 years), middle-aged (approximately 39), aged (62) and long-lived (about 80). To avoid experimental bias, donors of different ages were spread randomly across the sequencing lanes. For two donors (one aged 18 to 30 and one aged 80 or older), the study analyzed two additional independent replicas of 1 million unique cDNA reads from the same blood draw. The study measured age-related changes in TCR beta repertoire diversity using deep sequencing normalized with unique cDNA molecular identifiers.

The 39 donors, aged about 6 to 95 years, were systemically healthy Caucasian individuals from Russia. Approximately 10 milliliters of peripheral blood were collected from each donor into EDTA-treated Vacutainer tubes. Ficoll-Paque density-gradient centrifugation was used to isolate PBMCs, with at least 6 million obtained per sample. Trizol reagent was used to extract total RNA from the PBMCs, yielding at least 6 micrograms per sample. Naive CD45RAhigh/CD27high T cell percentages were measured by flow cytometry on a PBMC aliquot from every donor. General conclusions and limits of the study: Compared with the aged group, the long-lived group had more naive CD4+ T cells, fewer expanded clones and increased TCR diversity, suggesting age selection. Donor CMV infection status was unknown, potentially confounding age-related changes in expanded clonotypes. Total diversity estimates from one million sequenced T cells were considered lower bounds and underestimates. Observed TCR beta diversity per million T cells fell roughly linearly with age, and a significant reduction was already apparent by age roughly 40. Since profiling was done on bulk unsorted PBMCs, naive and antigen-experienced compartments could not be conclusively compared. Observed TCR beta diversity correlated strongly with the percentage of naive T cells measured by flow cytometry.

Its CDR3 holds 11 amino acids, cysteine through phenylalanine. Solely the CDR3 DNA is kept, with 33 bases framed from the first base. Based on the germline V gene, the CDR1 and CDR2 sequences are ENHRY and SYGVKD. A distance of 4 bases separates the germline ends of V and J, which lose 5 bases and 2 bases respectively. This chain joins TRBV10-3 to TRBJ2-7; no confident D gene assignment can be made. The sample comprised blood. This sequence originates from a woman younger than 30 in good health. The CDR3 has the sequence CAISSPYEQYF. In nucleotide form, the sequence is TGTGCCATCAGTTCCCCCTACGAGCAGTACTTC.